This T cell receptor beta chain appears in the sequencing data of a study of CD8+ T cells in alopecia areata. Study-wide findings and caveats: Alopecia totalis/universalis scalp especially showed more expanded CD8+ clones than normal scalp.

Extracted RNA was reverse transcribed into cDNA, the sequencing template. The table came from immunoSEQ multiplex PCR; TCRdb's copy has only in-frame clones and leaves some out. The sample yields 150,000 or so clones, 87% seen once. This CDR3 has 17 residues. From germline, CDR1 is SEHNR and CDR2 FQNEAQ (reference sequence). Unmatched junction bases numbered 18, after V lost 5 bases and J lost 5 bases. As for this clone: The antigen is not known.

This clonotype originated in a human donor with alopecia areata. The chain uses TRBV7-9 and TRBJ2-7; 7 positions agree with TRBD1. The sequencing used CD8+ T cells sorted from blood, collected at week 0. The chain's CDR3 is CASSRRDSPGRSHEQYF. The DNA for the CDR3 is TGTGCCAGCAGCCGACGGGACAGCCCTGGAAGGTCCCACGAGCAGTACTTC. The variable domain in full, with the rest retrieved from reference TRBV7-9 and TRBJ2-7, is DTGVSQNPRHKITKRGQNVTFRCDPISEHNRLYWYRQTLGQGPEFLTYFQNEAQLEKSRLLSDRFSAERPKGSFSTLEIQRTEQGDSAMYLCASSRRDSPGRSHEQYFGPGTRLTVT.